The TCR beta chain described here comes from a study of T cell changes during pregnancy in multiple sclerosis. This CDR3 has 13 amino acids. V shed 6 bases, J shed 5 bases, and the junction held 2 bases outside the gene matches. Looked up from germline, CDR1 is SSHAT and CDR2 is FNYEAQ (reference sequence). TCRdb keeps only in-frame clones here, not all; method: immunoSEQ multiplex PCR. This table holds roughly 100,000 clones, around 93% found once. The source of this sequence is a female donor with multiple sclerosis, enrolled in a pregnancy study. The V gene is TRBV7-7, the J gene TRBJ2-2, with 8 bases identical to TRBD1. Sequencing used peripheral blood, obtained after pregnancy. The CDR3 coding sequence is TGTGCCAGCAGGACAGGGGTGACCGGGGAGCTGTTTTTT. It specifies CASRTGVTGELFF.